The 12 T cell receptor beta chains below were found in one sample sequenced in a study of T-cell reconstitution after alpha-beta-depleted transplantation in children. Unique molecular identifiers were incorporated when the TCRbeta library was constructed. TCRdb processed the PCR reads anew with MiXCR; each CDR3 protein has one entry. The sample has about 580,000 distinct CDR3 sequences, roughly a quarter seen once. Sample: PBMCs, taken before TCRalphabeta/CD19-depleted stem cell transplant. These receptors originate from a boy in the first two years of life with Wiskott-Aldrich syndrome, due to receive a stem cell transplant.

In nucleotides, the CDR3 is TGCGCCAGCAGCGGAACTACGGCCTACGAGCAGTACTTC. The encoded protein is CASSGTTAYEQYF. V is TRBV5-1 and J is TRBJ2-7; D call uncertain. V was trimmed by 4 bases and J by 2 bases, leaving 10 bases between them. The V gene's germline CDR1 is SGHRS and CDR2 YFSETQ. CDR3 size: 13 residues. The variable domain in full, with the rest retrieved from reference TRBV5-1 and TRBJ2-7, is KAGVTQTPRYLIKTRGQQVTLSCSPISGHRSVSWYQQTPGQGLQFLFEYFSETQRNKGNFPGRFSGRQFSNSRSEMNVSTLELGDSALYLCASSGTTAYEQYFGPGTRLTVT.

The rearrangement links TRBV29-1 to TRBJ2-1; D is unclear. Germline values: CDR1 SQVTM, CDR2 ANQGSEA. CDR3 length: 12 residues. V lost 3 bases and J 3 bases, leaving 6 bases between the germline ends. In DNA form, the CDR3 reads TGCAGCGTTGATCCGAACTACAATGAGCAGTTCTTC. The encoded protein is CSVDPNYNEQFF.

The chain carries TRBV5-1 and TRBJ2-1; TRBD2 agrees at 9 bases. CDR3 size: 14 residues. Germline CDR1 SGHRS, CDR2 YFSETQ. Trimming cost V 4 bases and J 7 bases; bases outside gene matches: 6. The CDR3 DNA sequence: TGCGCCAGCAGCAAGACTAGCGGACTGAATGAGCAGTTCTTC. Translation gives CASSKTSGLNEQFF.

The chain combines TRBV20-1 with TRBJ2-5; D unclear. The CDR3 length is 15 residues. Germline CDR1 and CDR2: DFQATT and SNEGSKA (reference sequence). Trimming removed 1 base at V and 0 bases at J, with 12 bases between. This CDR3 is CSARGVARYQETQYF. Written as DNA, the CDR3 is TGCAGTGCTAGAGGGGTCGCCAGATACCAAGAGACCCAGTACTTC.

The table lists this clonotype with a few counts. The rearrangement joins TRBV4-1 to TRBJ2-5; D may correspond to TRBD1 or TRBD2 (5 bases each). From germline, CDR1 is MGHRA and CDR2 YSYEKL. The CDR3 is made up of 16 amino acids. Trimming removed 0 bases at V and 7 bases at J, with 18 bases between. The CDR3 region is CASSQDTPGPGGTQYF. The DNA of the CDR3 is TGCGCCAGCAGCCAAGATACGCCGGGGCCCGGAGGGACCCAGTACTTC.

This clonotype was counted a few times. Written as DNA, the CDR3 is TGCAGTGCTAGAAAGTATTCGGAAGCAGATACGCAGTATTTT. Amino acids: CSARKYSEADTQYF. This sequence joins TRBV20-1 and TRBJ2-3; no firm D call. V lost 2 bases and J 4 bases, leaving 13 bases between the germline ends. The germline gives CDR1 DFQATT, CDR2 SNEGSKA (reference sequence). The CDR3 is made up of 14 amino acids.

The V call is TRBV12-3 or TRBV12-4, the J call TRBJ2-3; D ambiguous. The CDR3 sequence is 14 residues long. V was cut by 2 bases and J by 6 bases, with 12 bases left in between. The CDR3 DNA is TGTGCCAGCAGTTTAAGCGTGCCGAGTGATACGCAGTATTTT. Its translation: CASSLSVPSDTQYF.

This clonotype showed up just a few times. The chain links TRBV29-1 to TRBJ2-5, with D maybe TRBD1 (5 bases). Germline V gene lookup returns CDR1 SQVTM and CDR2 ANQGSEA. CDR3 length: 13 residues. The CDR3 DNA sequence: TGCAGATCCCTAGGGGTAGTACAAGAGACCCAGTACTTC. It is translated as CRSLGVVQETQYF.

The V call is TRBV5-1, the J call TRBJ1-6; 8 bases fit TRBD1. V was pared by 4 bases and J by 9 bases, with 24 bases of the junction left unmatched. Germline V gene lookup returns CDR1 SGHRS and CDR2 YFSETQ. The length of the CDR3 is 20 residues. CDR3 region: CASSIAPGTGDNLGVSPLHF. The CDR3 region has the DNA TGCGCCAGCAGCATCGCCCCCGGGACAGGAGACAATCTAGGAGTTTCACCCCTCCACTTT.

V and J are TRBV5-5 and TRBJ2-2; 7 bases are shared with TRBD1. Per germline, CDR1 SGHKS and CDR2 YYEKEE (reference sequence). This CDR3 is built from 16 residues. The V segment lost 4 bases and the J segment 2 bases; nucleotides outside the gene matches: 8. The CDR3 is CASSPRDRANTGELFF. The CDR3 DNA is TGTGCCAGCAGCCCCCGAGACAGGGCAAACACCGGGGAGCTGTTTTTT.

This clonotype was found a few times. J is TRBJ2-1 and V is TRBV12-3 or TRBV12-4; 10 bases align to TRBD2. Unmatched junction bases numbered 6, after V lost 1 base and J lost 9 bases. The CDR3 has 15 residues. The CDR3 DNA follows: TGTGCCAGCAGTTTAGACAGCGGGAGGGCCGCTGAGCAGTTCTTC. It encodes CASSLDSGRAAEQFF.

This chain uses TRBV5-1 with TRBJ2-1; 12 bases are a match to TRBD2. Germline V lookup: CDR1 SGHRS, CDR2 YFSETQ. This CDR3 contains 17 residues. The junction had 4 bases not matched to a gene; V was cut back by 0 bases and J by 3 bases. The CDR3 protein is CASSLGLAGDLYNEQFF. Written as DNA, the CDR3 is TGCGCCAGCAGCTTGGGACTAGCGGGAGATCTCTACAATGAGCAGTTCTTC.